The rows below give T cell receptor beta chains drawn from one sample of a study of persistence of HIV-infected CD4 T cells. Their antigen targets remain unknown. Clones were sequenced by immunoSEQ multiplex PCR, and TCRdb holds only the in-frame ones, with some missing. The table includes approximately 19,000 clones, 65% detected once. The sample in question was CD4+ T cells sorted from PBMCs after approximately 18-hour stimulation, obtained from a patient who received antiretroviral therapy. The source is an adult woman with HIV who was CMV-seropositive. Both conserved end residues are part of each CDR3. Each record gives: D gene, J gene, clone size, V gene, CDR3 DNA, CDR3 protein. D genes are given only for firm matches. The size entry is marked missing in some rows and otherwise reads once, few, many or a size class.

>TRBD1|TRBJ1-4|NA|TRBV6-5
TGTGCCAGCAGTTTCTCCCCGGGACAGCGTAATGAAAAACTGTTTTTT
CASSFSPGQRNEKLFF
>TRBD1|TRBJ1-6|NA|TRBV4-2
TGTGCCAGCAGCCGGAACAGGGGAGATTCACCCCTCCACTTT
CASSRNRGDSPLHF
>NA|TRBJ1-1|NA|TRBV3-1/TRBV3-2
TGTGCCAGCAGCCCTCGACCTTACGGGGGAGCTTTCTTT
CASSPRPYGGAFF
>NA|TRBJ1-2|NA|TRBV19
TGTGCCAGTAGTACCTCCCGGGCCGCCGGGGGCTACACCTTC
CASSTSRAAGGYTF
>NA|TRBJ1-5|NA|TRBV19
TGTGCCAGTAGTATAGGACAGGTAAGGGATCAGCCCCAGCATTTT
CASSIGQVRDQPQHF
>NA|TRBJ1-1|NA|TRBV6-5
TGTGCCAGCCGCGACGGGGCGGTGAACACTGAAGCTTTCTTT
CASRDGAVNTEAFF
>NA|TRBJ1-1|NA|TRBV19
TGTGCCAGTAGTAAGAGCACTGAAGCTTTCTTT
CASSKSTEAFF
>TRBD1|TRBJ1-2|NA|TRBV20-1
TGCAGTGCCTCAGGGGGTGTTGGCTACACCTTC
CSASGGVGYTF
>NA|TRBJ1-2|few|TRBV24-1
TGTGCCACCAGTGCCGGGACACGGTATGGCTACACCTTC
CATSAGTRYGYTF
>NA|TRBJ2-5|few|TRBV12-2
TGTGCAAGTCGCGGCGGGGGGACCCAGTACTTC
CASRGGGTQYF
>TRBD2|TRBJ2-1|NA|TRBV4-1
TGCGCCAGCAGCCAAGATTCGGGGGGGACTAGGGGCAATGAGCAGTTCTTC
CASSQDSGGTRGNEQFF
>NA|TRBJ1-1|NA|TRBV5-1
TGCGCCAGCAGCTTGGTTCCCTCGCCCACTGAAGCTTTCTTT
CASSLVPSPTEAFF
>NA|TRBJ1-2|NA|TRBV6-5
TGTGCCAGCAGTTCCGGAGCTGGGGGCTATGGCTACACCTTC
CASSSGAGGYGYTF
>NA|TRBJ2-5|NA|TRBV12-3/TRBV12-4
TGTGCCAGCAGTTTAGCGGGGGTGGAGACCCAGTACTTC
CASSLAGVETQYF
>NA|TRBJ2-2|NA|TRBV4-1
TGCGCCAGCAGCCAAGTGGGACCCCTCACCGGGGAGCTGTTTTTT
CASSQVGPLTGELFF
>NA|TRBJ1-5|NA|TRBV10-3
TGTGCCATCAGTGAGGCGGCAGGGAATAATCAGCCCCAGCATTTT
CAISEAAGNNQPQHF
>TRBD1|TRBJ2-2|NA|TRBV6-4
TGTGCCAGCAGTGTCGACAGGGCCGGGGAGCTGTTTTTT
CASSVDRAGELFF
>NA|TRBJ1-5|NA|TRBV7-9
TGTGCCAGCAGTCTCGGGGGGCTCGATCAGCCCCAGCATTTT
CASSLGGLDQPQHF
>NA|TRBJ1-1|few|TRBV10-2
TGCGCCAGCAGCGTAGACGCGGACGCTGAAGCTTTCTTT
CASSVDADAEAFF
>TRBD1|TRBJ1-1|NA|TRBV10-1
TGCGCCAGCAGTGATGCGGCAGGGGGCGGCGCGGACACTGAAGCTTTCTTT
CASSDAAGGGADTEAFF
>TRBD1|TRBJ2-3|NA|TRBV5-4
TGTGCCAGCAGCCGCACGGGACAGGGGGCAGGAGATACGCAGTATTTT
CASSRTGQGAGDTQYF
>NA|TRBJ1-2|NA|TRBV19
TGTGCCAGTCGAAAAGTCGGATCTGGTAACGGCTACACCTTC
CASRKVGSGNGYTF
>NA|TRBJ1-2|NA|TRBV27
TGTGCCAGCAGTTTGGCCAGGGGAAATGGCTACACCTTC
CASSLARGNGYTF
>TRBD2|TRBJ2-1|NA|TRBV6-4
TGTGCCAGCAGTGACGGGGAGGGTCCCACCTACAATGAGCAGTTCTTC
CASSDGEGPTYNEQFF
>NA|TRBJ1-2|few|TRBV6-5
TGTGCCAGCAGCCCACTGGTAGGGTATGGCTACACCTTC
CASSPLVGYGYTF
>NA|TRBJ1-2|few|TRBV15
TGTGCCACCAGCAGAGATTCGGCAGGGAGCGGCTACACCTTC
CATSRDSAGSGYTF
>NA|TRBJ1-4|once|TRBV7-8
TGTGCCAGCAGCTTACAGTCTACAACTAATGAAAAACTGTTTTTT
CASSLQSTTNEKLFF
>TRBD1|TRBJ1-1|NA|TRBV7-9
TGTGCCAGCAGTCCTGGGACAGCTTACACTGAAGCTTTCTTT
CASSPGTAYTEAFF
>TRBD1|TRBJ2-5|NA|TRBV5-1
TGCGCCAGCAGCTCCCTGACAGGGTTCCAAGAGACCCAGTACTTC
CASSSLTGFQETQYF
>NA|TRBJ1-1|NA|TRBV12-3/TRBV12-4
TGTGCCAGCAGACGCAGGGTGAACACTGAAGCTTTCTTT
CASRRRVNTEAFF
>NA|TRBJ2-3|NA|TRBV5-1
TGCGCCAGCAGCTTGGGTACTATTGGAACAGATACGCAGTATTTT
CASSLGTIGTDTQYF
>NA|TRBJ1-5|NA|TRBV10-2
TGCGCCAGCAGTGCGGCCCCCAATCAGCCCCAGCATTTT
CASSAAPNQPQHF
>TRBD1|TRBJ1-2|few|TRBV10-1
TGCGCCAGCTTGTCCCGGGACAGGGACAATCGCTACACCTTC
CASLSRDRDNRYTF
>NA|TRBJ2-2|medium-sized|TRBV19
TGTGCCAGCGGAAACACCGGGGAGCTGTTTTTT
CASGNTGELFF
>NA|TRBJ1-2|NA|TRBV6-5
TGTGCCAGCAGGCCGGGTGGAGAAGATGGCTACACCTTC
CASRPGGEDGYTF
>NA|TRBJ2-5|NA|TRBV12-5
TGTGCTAGTGGTCCCCGCGTTGAGACCCAGTACTTC
CASGPRVETQYF
>TRBD2|TRBJ2-5|NA|TRBV3-1/TRBV3-2
TGTGCCAGCAGCCTATGGGGTGGGGCGGGGGTTTCAGAGACCCAGTACTTC
CASSLWGGAGVSETQYF
>NA|TRBJ1-4|NA|TRBV6-5
TGTGCCAGCAGTTACTCGTCCAGGGGCAGGGAAAAACTGTTTTTT
CASSYSSRGREKLFF
>TRBD2|TRBJ2-1|NA|TRBV2
TGTGCCAGCAGTTCCGGACTAGCGGGGGGCCGCTCCTACAATGAGCAGTTCTTC
CASSSGLAGGRSYNEQFF
>NA|TRBJ1-2|NA|TRBV21-1
TGTGCCAGCAGACCCCTAACTCGGGACAGGGGGGACCGTTGCCTAGGCTACACCTTC
CASRPLTRDRGDRCLGYTF
>NA|TRBJ1-2|NA|TRBV7-6
TGTGCCAGCAGCCCGGACGCAAGGAGGGGCTACACCTTC
CASSPDARRGYTF
>NA|TRBJ1-1|few|TRBV10-2
TGCGCCAGCAGTGGAGGGCCGAACACTGAAGCTTTCTTT
CASSGGPNTEAFF
>TRBD1|TRBJ2-7|NA|TRBV5-1
TGCGCCAGCAGGACCTCGACAGGGGCCTACGAGCAGTACTTC
CASRTSTGAYEQYF
>NA|TRBJ2-2|NA|TRBV10-2
TGCGCCAGCAGTCCGGGGGGCTTGGCGAACACCGGGGAGCTGTTTTTT
CASSPGGLANTGELFF
>TRBD2|TRBJ2-1|few|TRBV5-4
TGTGCCAGCAGCTGGGGGGGTCAAGCGGTGTACAATGAGCAGTTCTTC
CASSWGGQAVYNEQFF
>TRBD1|TRBJ2-7|NA|TRBV15
TGTGCCACCAGCAGACGGACAGGGGCCTACGAGCAGTACTTC
CATSRRTGAYEQYF
>NA|TRBJ1-2|NA|TRBV6-5
TGTGCCAGCAGTTACTCGAGAGGGGAATTGAGGGGCTACACCTTC
CASSYSRGELRGYTF
>NA|TRBJ1-2|NA|TRBV6-5
TGTGCCAGCAGTACAGGGTTGGGGGGACTTGGCTACACCTTC
CASSTGLGGLGYTF
>TRBD1|TRBJ1-2|NA|TRBV6-6
TGTGCCAGCACCACAACAGGGGAGAGGGCTAACTATGGCTACACCTTC
CASTTTGERANYGYTF
>NA|TRBJ1-1|NA|TRBV19
TGTGCCAGTAGTATGGACAGTACTTACACTGAAGCTTTCTTT
CASSMDSTYTEAFF
>NA|TRBJ2-7|few|TRBV7-2
TGTGCCAGCAGCTTATCCCCGGGACACGGCTACGAGCAGTACTTC
CASSLSPGHGYEQYF